This is a list of T cell receptor beta chains from one sample in a study of shared clonotypes between healthy human individuals. Method: immunoSEQ multiplex PCR; TCRdb's copy keeps in-frame clones and lacks some. The sample shows over 1.4 million clones, approximately 97% of them seen only once. Sequenced input: naive CD4+ T cells sorted from blood. These receptors were collected from a man younger than 40 in good health. Both conserved end residues are part of each CDR3. The D gene is left open where the match is weak. For some rows the clone size is stated as once, few or many, or as a class when expanded; others skip it.

TRBV11-2	TRBD2	once	TRBJ2-7	TGTGCCAGCATCTTGGGACTAGCGGGAGGGCTCTACGAGCAGTACTTC	CASILGLAGGLYEQYF
TRBV5-6	TRBD2	-	TRBJ2-1	TGTGCCAGTCAAGCCCCTAGCGGGAGGGCGTACAATGAGCAGTTCTTC	CASQAPSGRAYNEQFF
TRBV5-1	-	-	TRBJ1-5	TGCGCCAGCTCCGACGGGGATCAGCCCCAGCATTTT	CASSDGDQPQHF
TRBV7-6	TRBD1	-	TRBJ1-5	TGTGCCAGCAGCTTAGTTCCCCGGGACAGGGCGAATAGCAATCAGCCCCAGCATTTT	CASSLVPRDRANSNQPQHF
TRBV2	-	-	TRBJ1-1	TGTGCCAGCTTTCCCTCAGGGGCAACTGCGAACACTGAAGCTTTCTTT	CASFPSGATANTEAFF
TRBV28	-	-	TRBJ2-1	TGTGCCAGCAGTTTATCTATGAACAATGAGCAGTTCTTC	CASSLSMNNEQFF
TRBV11-2	-	-	TRBJ2-1	TGTGCCAGCAGCCCCGGTATACGACTCTCCTACAATGAGCAGTTCTTC	CASSPGIRLSYNEQFF
TRBV7-8	TRBD2	-	TRBJ2-5	TGTGCCAGCAGCTGGAGTAAGGGCGGGAGGTCGGAGACCCAGTACTTC	CASSWSKGGRSETQYF
TRBV7-8	TRBD2	-	TRBJ2-3	TGTGCCAGCAGCTTACCGGGACTAGTAAGGTCCACAGATACGCAGTATTTT	CASSLPGLVRSTDTQYF
TRBV9	TRBD2	-	TRBJ2-2	TGTGCCAGCAGCGTAGTCCCGGGGGGGTCGAGCGGGGAGCTGTTTTTT	CASSVVPGGSSGELFF
TRBV2	-	once	TRBJ2-7	TGTGCCAGCAGTAGGGACTTTTACGAGCAGTACTTC	CASSRDFYEQYF
TRBV11-3	TRBD1	-	TRBJ2-1	TGTGCCAGCAGCTCCGACGGACAGGTAAATGAGCAGTTCTTC	CASSSDGQVNEQFF
TRBV2	-	-	TRBJ2-7	TGTGCCAGCAGTGGGGTATCTGGAACCTCGTTCTACGAGCAGTACTTC	CASSGVSGTSFYEQYF
TRBV18	-	-	TRBJ2-1	TGTGCCAGCTCACCGGGACTCTCCCTCTTCTTC	CASSPGLSLFF
TRBV5-5	-	-	TRBJ1-1	TGTGCCAGCAGCTTCGGCAGGGGAAACACTGAAGCTTTCTTT	CASSFGRGNTEAFF
TRBV10-3	TRBD1	-	TRBJ2-1	TGTGCCATCACTGACAGGGCATCGGCCAATGAGCAGTTCTTC	CAITDRASANEQFF
TRBV7-9	-	-	TRBJ1-4	TGTGCCAGCAGCTTCGGGGACACGAGGAGGGTGTTTTTT	CASSFGDTRRVFF
TRBV7-9	TRBD1	-	TRBJ2-2	TGTGCCAGCAGCTTATTGCTCCCAGGGGGCACCGGGGAGCTGTTTTTT	CASSLLLPGGTGELFF
TRBV4-3	TRBD2	-	TRBJ2-3	TGCGCCAGCAGCCAAGGGGGCGGGAGGGGAGATACGCAGTATTTT	CASSQGGGRGDTQYF
TRBV11-3	-	once	TRBJ2-5	TGTGCCAGCAGCTTAGGAGGGGGTGAGGAGACCCAGTACTTC	CASSLGGGEETQYF
TRBV6-5	TRBD2	-	TRBJ2-1	TGTGCCAGCAGTTACGCGACTAGCGGGAGGGGTGAGCAGTTCTTC	CASSYATSGRGEQFF
TRBV7-2	-	-	TRBJ1-3	TGTGCCAGCAGCCCCTCGTGGGGAAACACCATATATTTT	CASSPSWGNTIYF